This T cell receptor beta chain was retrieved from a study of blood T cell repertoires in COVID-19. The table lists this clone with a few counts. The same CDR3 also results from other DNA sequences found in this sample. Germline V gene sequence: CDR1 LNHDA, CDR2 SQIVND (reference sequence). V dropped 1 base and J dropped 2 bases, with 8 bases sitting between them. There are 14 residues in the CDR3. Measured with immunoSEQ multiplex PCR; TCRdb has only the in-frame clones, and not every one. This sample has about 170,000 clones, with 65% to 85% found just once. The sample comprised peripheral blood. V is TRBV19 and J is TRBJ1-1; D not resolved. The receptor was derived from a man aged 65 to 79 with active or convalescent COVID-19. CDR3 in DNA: TGTGCCAGTAGTATAGGGAGGGTAAACACTGAAGCTTTCTTT. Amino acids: CASSIGRVNTEAFF.